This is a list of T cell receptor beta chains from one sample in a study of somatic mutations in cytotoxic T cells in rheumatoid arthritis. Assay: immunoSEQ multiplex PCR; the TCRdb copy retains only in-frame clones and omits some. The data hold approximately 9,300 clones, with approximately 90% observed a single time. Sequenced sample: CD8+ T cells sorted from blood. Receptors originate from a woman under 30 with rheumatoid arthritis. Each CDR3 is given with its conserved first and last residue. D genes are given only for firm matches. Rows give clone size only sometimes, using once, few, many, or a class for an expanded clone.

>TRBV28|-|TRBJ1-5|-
CASSTIDRNNQPQHF
TGTGCCAGCAGTACCATTGACAGGAACAATCAGCCCCAGCATTTT
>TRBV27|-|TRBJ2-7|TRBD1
CASSSSLGDRGIYEQYF
TGTGCCAGCAGTTCCTCCTTGGGGGACAGGGGTATCTACGAGCAGTACTTC
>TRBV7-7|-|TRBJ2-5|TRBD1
CASSTGQGNLETQYF
TGTGCTAGCAGCACCGGACAGGGAAATCTAGAGACCCAGTACTTC
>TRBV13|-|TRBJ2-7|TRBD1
CASSPPGRGRLDEQYF
TGTGCCAGCAGCCCTCCCGGCAGGGGGCGGCTAGATGAGCAGTACTTC
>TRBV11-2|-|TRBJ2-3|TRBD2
CASSLTSVGTDTQYF
TGTGCCAGCAGCTTGACTAGCGTTGGGACAGATACGCAGTATTTT
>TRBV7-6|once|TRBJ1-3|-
CASSLGRLGSGNTIYF
TGTGCCAGCAGCTTGGGCCGATTAGGCTCTGGAAACACCATATATTTT
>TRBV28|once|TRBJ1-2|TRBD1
CASSLTGGDDTF
TGTGCCAGCAGTTTGACAGGGGGCGATGACACCTTC
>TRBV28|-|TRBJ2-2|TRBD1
CAKQRQGKTGELFF
TGTGCTAAGCAAAGACAGGGGAAGACCGGGGAGCTGTTTTTT
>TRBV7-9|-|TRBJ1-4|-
CASISPETGRGEKLFF
TGTGCCAGCATCTCCCCGGAGACAGGCCGGGGTGAAAAACTGTTTTTT
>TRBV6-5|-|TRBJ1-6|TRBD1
CAISGTGVRSPLHF
TGTGCCATCAGTGGGACAGGGGTAAGATCACCCCTCCACTTT
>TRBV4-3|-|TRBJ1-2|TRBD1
CASSQDPRGSRGDGYTF
TGCGCCAGCAGCCAAGATCCAAGGGGCTCCAGGGGGGATGGCTACACCTTC
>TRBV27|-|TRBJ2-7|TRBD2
CASSPTSGVFYEQYF
TGTGCCAGCAGTCCGACTAGCGGGGTCTTCTACGAGCAGTACTTC
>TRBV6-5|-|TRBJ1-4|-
CASSYSAGIAEKLFF
TGTGCCAGCAGTTACTCGGCAGGGATAGCTGAAAAACTGTTTTTT
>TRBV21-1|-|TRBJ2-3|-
CASSKTGRTDTQYF
TGTGCCAGCAGCAAAACAGGGAGAACAGATACGCAGTATTTT
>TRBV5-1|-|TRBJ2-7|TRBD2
CASSLDQSGRVSYEQYF
TGCGCCAGCAGCTTGGATCAGAGCGGGAGGGTTTCCTACGAGCAGTACTTC
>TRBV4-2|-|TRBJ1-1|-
CASSQEATGHRDTEAFF
TGTGCCAGCAGCCAAGAAGCTACAGGGCATAGGGACACTGAAGCTTTCTTT
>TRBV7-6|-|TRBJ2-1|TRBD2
CASSPNPGTGGIAVNNEQFF
TGTGCCAGCAGCCCCAACCCCGGGACCGGGGGGATAGCGGTAAACAATGAGCAGTTCTTC
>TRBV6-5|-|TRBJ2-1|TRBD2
CASSYSRTSGGARFF
TGTGCCAGCAGTTACTCCCGGACTAGCGGGGGGGCACGGTTCTTC
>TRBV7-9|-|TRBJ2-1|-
CASNFRTRGPRGNEQFF
TGTGCCAGCAACTTCCGAACCAGGGGACCGAGGGGCAATGAGCAGTTCTTC
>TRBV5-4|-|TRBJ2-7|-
CASSLRGAGSSYEQYF
TGTGCCAGCAGCCTTCGAGGGGCCGGGAGCTCCTACGAGCAGTACTTC
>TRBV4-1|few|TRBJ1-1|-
CASRQAQGNTEAFF
TGCGCCAGCAGACAGGCCCAGGGCAACACTGAAGCTTTCTTT
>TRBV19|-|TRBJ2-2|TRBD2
CASRTSGASNTGELFF
TGTGCCAGTAGAACTAGCGGGGCTTCGAACACCGGGGAGCTGTTTTTT
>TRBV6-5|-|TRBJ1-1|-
CASSYSYRSLDTEAFF
TGTGCCAGCAGTTACTCTTATAGGAGTTTGGACACTGAAGCTTTCTTT
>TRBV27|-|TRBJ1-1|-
CASSFVGGSTEAFF
TGTGCCAGCAGTTTTGTGGGGGGATCGACTGAAGCTTTCTTT
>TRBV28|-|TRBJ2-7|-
CASSFPGRVYEQYF
TGTGCCAGCAGTTTCCCGGGGAGAGTCTACGAGCAGTACTTC
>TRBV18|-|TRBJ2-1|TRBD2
CASSPTIAGGPHEQFF
TGTGCCAGCTCACCCACGATAGCGGGAGGGCCGCATGAGCAGTTCTTC
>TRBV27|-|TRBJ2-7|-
CASSSVAYEQYF
TGTGCCAGCAGTTCCGTCGCCTACGAGCAGTACTTC
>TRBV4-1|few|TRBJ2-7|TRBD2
CASSQELADEQYF
TGCGCCAGCAGCCAAGAACTAGCGGACGAGCAGTACTTC
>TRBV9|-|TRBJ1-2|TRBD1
CASSPSTGENYGYTF
TGTGCCAGCAGCCCCTCGACAGGGGAAAACTATGGCTACACCTTC
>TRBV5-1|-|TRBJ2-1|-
CASSLGQGPDEQFF
TGCGCCAGCAGCTTGGGGCAGGGGCCTGATGAGCAGTTCTTC
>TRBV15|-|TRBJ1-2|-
CATSREPGFNYGYTF
TGTGCCACCAGCAGAGAGCCAGGGTTTAACTATGGCTACACCTTC
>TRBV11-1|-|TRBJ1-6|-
CASSFSGAHNSPLHF
TGTGCCAGCAGCTTTTCAGGGGCCCATAATTCACCCCTCCACTTT
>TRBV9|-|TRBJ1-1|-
CASSPGGGNTEAFF
TGTGCCAGCAGCCCGGGGGGGGGAAACACTGAAGCTTTCTTT
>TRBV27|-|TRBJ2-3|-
CASSFAPASIFDTQYF
TGTGCCAGCAGTTTCGCCCCTGCTAGCATCTTCGATACGCAGTATTTT
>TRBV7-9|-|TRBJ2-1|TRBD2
CASSPRGERGANEQFF
TGTGCCAGCAGCCCCCGGGGCGAGCGGGGGGCCAATGAGCAGTTCTTC
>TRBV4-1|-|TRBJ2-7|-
CASSQGPQLLEQYF
TGCGCCAGCAGCCAAGGGCCACAGCTACTAGAACAGTACTTC
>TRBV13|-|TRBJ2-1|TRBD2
CASSLGSGLAGEGEQFF
TGTGCCAGCAGCTTAGGGTCAGGACTAGCGGGAGAGGGTGAGCAGTTCTTC
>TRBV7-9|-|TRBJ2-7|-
CASSSGTLYEQYF
TGTGCCAGCAGCTCCGGGACACTCTACGAGCAGTACTTC
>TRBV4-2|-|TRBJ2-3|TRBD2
CASSQGVSGEGDTQYF
TGTGCCAGCAGCCAGGGCGTGAGCGGGGAGGGAGATACGCAGTATTTT
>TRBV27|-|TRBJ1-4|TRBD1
CASRGQGLTNEKLFF
TGTGCCAGCAGGGGACAGGGGCTCACTAATGAAAAACTGTTTTTT
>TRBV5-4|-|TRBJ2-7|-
CASSFSSEQYF
TGTGCCAGCAGCTTTAGCAGCGAGCAGTACTTC
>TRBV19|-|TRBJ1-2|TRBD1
CASSIETGSNYGYTF
TGTGCCAGTAGTATCGAGACAGGGTCTAACTATGGCTACACCTTC
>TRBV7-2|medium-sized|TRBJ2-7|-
CASSLGSWLEQYF
TGTGCCAGCAGCTTAGGGAGTTGGCTTGAGCAGTACTTC
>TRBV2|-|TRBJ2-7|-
CASGPSLEQYF
TGTGCCAGCGGCCCCTCTTTAGAGCAGTACTTC
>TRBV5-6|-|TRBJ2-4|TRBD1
CASSPGQGMGNIQYF
TGTGCCAGCAGCCCGGGACAGGGGATGGGAAACATTCAGTACTTC
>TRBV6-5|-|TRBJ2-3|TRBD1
CASSYQGQFDTQYF
TGTGCCAGCAGTTACCAGGGACAGTTCGATACGCAGTATTTT
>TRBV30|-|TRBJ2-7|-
CAWKLSPVHEQYF
TGTGCCTGGAAACTAAGTCCTGTCCACGAGCAGTACTTC
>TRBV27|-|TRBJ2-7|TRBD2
CASNPTSGSYEQYF
TGTGCCAGCAACCCGACTAGCGGATCCTACGAGCAGTACTTC
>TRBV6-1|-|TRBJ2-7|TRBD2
CASSESGIPSYEQYF
TGTGCCAGCAGTGAAAGCGGGATCCCTTCCTACGAGCAGTACTTC
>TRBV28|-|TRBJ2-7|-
CASSLLGSYEQYF
TGTGCCAGCAGTTTATTGGGCAGCTACGAGCAGTACTTC
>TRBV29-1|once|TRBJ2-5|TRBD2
CSVSLAGMETQYF
TGCAGCGTTAGTCTAGCGGGAATGGAGACCCAGTACTTC
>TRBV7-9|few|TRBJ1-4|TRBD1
CASSLPRDRDEKLFF
TGTGCCAGCAGCTTACCCCGGGACAGGGATGAAAAACTGTTTTTT
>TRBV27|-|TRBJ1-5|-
CASSSGYSNQPQHF
TGTGCCAGCAGTTCAGGGTATAGCAATCAGCCCCAGCATTTT
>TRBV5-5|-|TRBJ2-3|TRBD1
CASSLGQGLTDTQYF
TGTGCCAGCAGCCTGGGACAGGGGCTCACAGATACGCAGTATTTT
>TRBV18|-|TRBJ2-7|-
CASSSPGQPPYEQYF
TGTGCCAGCTCATCGCCGGGTCAACCCCCCTACGAGCAGTACTTC
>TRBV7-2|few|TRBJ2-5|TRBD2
CASSWGAGAFQETQYF
TGTGCCAGCAGCTGGGGAGCGGGGGCCTTTCAAGAGACCCAGTACTTC
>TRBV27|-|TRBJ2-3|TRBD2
CASSFSTSGGAGSTDTQYF
TGTGCCAGCAGTTTCTCGACTAGCGGGGGGGCGGGGAGCACAGATACGCAGTATTTT